The 24 T cell receptor beta chains given below trace back to one sample, sequenced in a study of cytotoxic CD8 clonotypes in ibrutinib-treated CLL. The method was immunoSEQ multiplex PCR; TCRdb's version includes in-frame clones alone and lacks a portion of them. The sample yields roughly 250,000 clones, roughly 74% seen once. Sequenced here: PBMCs, sampled after 24 months of ibrutinib treatment. These receptors were taken from a human donor with chronic lymphocytic leukemia.

The V gene is TRBV18, the J gene TRBJ1-4, with D possibly matching TRBD1 (5 bases). This CDR3 is 15 amino acids long. With 2 bases removed from V and 11 bases from J, the gap between germline ends came to 18 bases. From germline, CDR1 is KGHSH and CDR2 LQKENI. CDR3 protein: CASSPSGEGVGKLFF. The CDR3, as DNA: TGTGCCAGCTCACCATCGGGAGAAGGGGTGGGCAAACTGTTTTTT. Full variable domain (rest looked up from reference TRBV18 and TRBJ1-4): NAGVMQNPRHLVRRRGQEARLRCSPMKGHSHVYWYRQLPEEGLKFMVYLQKENIIDESGMPKERFSAEFPKEGPSILRIQQVVRGDSAAYFCASSPSGEGVGKLFFGSGTQLSVL.

As DNA, the CDR3 is TGTGCCAGCAGCTCCCCGGAAGGGGCGGATGGCTACACCTTC. As protein: CASSSPEGADGYTF. The gene calls are TRBV7-3 and TRBJ1-2; D may be TRBD1 (5 bases). The CDR3 is made up of 14 amino acids. CDR1 is SGHTA, CDR2 FQGTGA, per germline. The V end lost 4 bases, the J end lost 6 bases, and 15 bases lay between the germline ends.

This sequence joins TRBV29-1 and TRBJ2-7; tentatively, D is TRBD1 or TRBD2 (5 bases each). The CDR3 covers 15 residues. Deletions cut 0 bases from V and 2 bases from J, with 14 bases between. The germline V gene encodes CDR1 SQVTM and CDR2 ANQGSEA. CDR3 nucleotide sequence: TGCAGCGTTGAAGATCTGGGGGAGTACCCCTACGAGCAGTACTTC. Translation gives CSVEDLGEYPYEQYF.

V is TRBV27 and J is TRBJ1-5; a weak D match, TRBD1 (6 bases). Trimming cost V 5 bases and J 7 bases, with 18 bases left between them. The CDR3 is 15 residues long. Looked up from germline, CDR1 is MNHEY and CDR2 is SMNVEV (reference sequence). The CDR3 DNA follows: TGTGCCAGCAGTCCCGAACTGGGGACATACCAGCCCCAGCATTTT. It encodes CASSPELGTYQPQHF.

The rearrangement links TRBV9 to TRBJ2-3; maybe TRBD2 (7 bases). CDR3 size: 14 residues. Germline V gene sequence: CDR1 SGDLS, CDR2 YYNGEE. Trimming left V 6 bases short and J 2 bases short, with 13 bases between. The CDR3 here is CASTSGGHTDTQYF. For the CDR3, the DNA is TGTGCCAGCACATCGGGGGGACACACAGATACGCAGTATTTT.

The rearrangement links TRBV6-1 to TRBJ1-1; no clear D gene. The V gene's germline CDR1 is MNHNS and CDR2 SASEGT. V was clipped by 2 bases and J by 5 bases, with 9 bases between them. CDR3 length: 13 amino acids. The CDR3 sequence: CASSESSGTEAFF. The CDR3 coding sequence is TGTGCCAGCAGTGAATCGTCCGGGACTGAAGCTTTCTTT.

The rearrangement links TRBV6-5 to TRBJ2-7; TRBD1 matches at 7 bases. The CDR3 sequence is 15 residues long. J was trimmed by 3 bases and V by 0 bases; bases with no gene match: 5. In germline, CDR1 is MNHEY, CDR2 SVGAGI. CDR3 bases: TGTGCCAGCAGTTACTCGATGGGGACAGTCTACGAGCAGTACTTC. Translating it yields CASSYSMGTVYEQYF.

This rearrangement joins TRBV2 to TRBJ1-2; 8 bases fit TRBD1. V was clipped by 7 bases and J by 1 base; unmatched bases: 5. The CDR3 runs to 14 residues. Germline V gives CDR1 SNHLY, CDR2 FYNNEI. Here the CDR3 reads CASTGQGNNYGYTF. CDR3 coding DNA: TGTGCCAGCACAGGACAGGGAAATAACTATGGCTACACCTTC.

This clone was picked up a small number of times. The DNA for the CDR3 is TGTGCCAGCAGCCGCGCCGCGGAGGGGGTCAATGAGCAGTTCTTC. Translation: CASSRAAEGVNEQFF. This chain links TRBV11-1 with TRBJ2-1, with D tentatively TRBD1 or TRBD2 (6 bases each). Germline CDR1 is SGHAT and CDR2 is FQDESV (reference sequence). V lost 5 bases and J lost 6, with 17 bases in between. The CDR3 totals 15 residues.

The chain couples TRBV30 to TRBJ1-4; unclear D gene. Looked up from germline, CDR1 is GTSNPN and CDR2 is SVGIG (reference sequence). Trimming left V 8 bases short and J 10 bases short, with 20 bases between. The CDR3 loop spans 13 amino acids. The CDR3 DNA follows: TGTGCCCTAATGTTGGGCCCCACGGGAAAACTGTTTTTT. This sequence encodes CALMLGPTGKLFF.

The V gene is TRBV14, the J gene TRBJ1-2, with 8 positions matching TRBD1. V dropped 1 base and J dropped 6; count of bases not matched to a gene: 4. Germline values: CDR1 SGHDN, CDR2 FVKESK. This CDR3 comprises 14 residues. This CDR3 is CASSQVRGRDGYTF. The CDR3 DNA follows: TGTGCCAGCAGCCAAGTCAGGGGGCGAGATGGCTACACCTTC.

The rearrangement joins TRBV30 to TRBJ1-2; TRBD1 is a possible D gene (6 bases). V was shortened by 3 bases and J by 6 bases, with 14 bases between the two germline ends. The CDR3 covers 13 residues. Germline V CDR1 and CDR2: GTSNPN, SVGIG (reference sequence). CDR3 coding DNA: TGTGCCTGGAGCAGGGGTTGGGGGGATGGCTACACCTTC. Its translation: CAWSRGWGDGYTF. Based on the CDR3 plus reference TRBV30 and TRBJ1-2, the full variable domain is SQTIHQWPATLVQPVGSPLSLECTVEGTSNPNLYWYRQAAGRGLQLLFYSVGIGQISSEVPQNLSASRPQDRQFILSSKKLLLSDSGFYLCAWSRGWGDGYTFGSGTRLTVV.

This chain links TRBV2 with TRBJ2-3; D is possibly TRBD2 (6 bases). There are 15 residues in the CDR3. The germline V and J ends were trimmed by 6 bases and 3 bases, with 16 bases remaining between them. Germline V lookup: CDR1 SNHLY, CDR2 FYNNEI. As DNA, the CDR3 is TGTGCCAGCAGGGCGGACGGAGGGTATACAGATACGCAGTATTTT. Encoded protein: CASRADGGYTDTQYF.

This chain uses TRBV11-3 with TRBJ2-3; the match to TRBD1 covers 9 bases. This CDR3 spans 15 amino acids. The germline gives CDR1 SGHNT, CDR2 YENEEA. After removal of 3 bases from V and 4 bases from J, the junction contained 5 bases not matched to a gene. CDR3 region: CASSFRDREPDTQYF. CDR3 nucleotide sequence: TGTGCCAGCAGCTTCCGGGACAGGGAACCAGATACGCAGTATTTT.

The chain combines TRBV11-2 with TRBJ2-7, with D unresolved. This CDR3 has 14 residues. Germline loops: CDR1 SGHAT, CDR2 FQNNGV. The V end lost 5 bases, the J end lost 4 bases, and 15 bases lay between the germline ends. CDR3 region: CASSPKDPDYEQYF. As DNA, the CDR3 is TGTGCCAGCAGCCCAAAGGACCCCGATTACGAGCAGTACTTC.

The sample holds a few counts of this clone. The V and J genes are TRBV7-2 and TRBJ1-2; perhaps TRBD1 as D (6 bases). V dropped 5 bases and J dropped 4 bases, with 14 bases sitting between them. The CDR3 loop spans 14 amino acids. From germline, CDR1 is SGHTA and CDR2 FQGNSA. The CDR3 sequence is CASSTRTVLYGYTF. CDR3 nucleotides: TGTGCCAGCAGCACGCGGACAGTGCTCTATGGCTACACCTTC.

This chain links TRBV27 with TRBJ2-1; D uncertain. Germline V gives CDR1 MNHEY, CDR2 SMNVEV (reference sequence). V was cut by 10 bases and J by 0 bases, with 13 bases left in between. There are 14 residues in the CDR3. The CDR3 nucleotides read TGTGCCACCGCCCCCCATATCTCCTACAATGAGCAGTTCTTC. Translation gives CATAPHISYNEQFF.

The rearrangement links TRBV4-3 to TRBJ2-5; 7 bases are a match to TRBD2. V lost 0 bases and J lost 5; bases outside the gene matches: 3. In germline, CDR1 is LGHNA, CDR2 YSLEER. The CDR3 totals 14 residues. CDR3 coding DNA: TGCGCCAGCAGCCAAGAGGGAGGGAGGGAGACCCAGTACTTC. Amino acid sequence: CASSQEGGRETQYF.

This rearrangement joins TRBV5-1 to TRBJ2-5; D call uncertain. The germline gives CDR1 SGHRS, CDR2 YFSETQ. V lost 4 bases, J lost 2 bases, and 3 bases lay in between. The CDR3 consists of 11 residues. CDR3 in DNA: TGCGCCAGCAGCCAGCAAGAGACCCAGTACTTC. Amino acids: CASSQQETQYF.

This chain's CDR3 is CATKGVSGANVLTF. The CDR3 DNA is TGCGCCACCAAGGGTGTCTCTGGGGCCAACGTCCTGACTTTC. This chain links TRBV10-1 with TRBJ2-6; D call uncertain. The V end lost 10 bases, the J end lost 0 bases, and 10 bases lay between the germline ends. The germline CDR1 and CDR2 sequences are WNHNN and SYGVQD (reference sequence). CDR3 length: 14 amino acids.

The gene calls are TRBV28 and TRBJ2-7; D unclear. Trimming took 4 bases from V and 3 from J, leaving 16 bases between them. The CDR3 is 15 amino acids. CDR1 and CDR2 from the germline V gene are MDHEN and SYDVKM. The CDR3 is CASSYSVLTFYEQYF. CDR3 DNA: TGTGCCAGCAGTTATAGTGTATTAACCTTCTACGAGCAGTACTTC.

The chain recombines TRBV6-5 with TRBJ2-1; tentatively, D is TRBD2 (5 bases). Germline V lookup: CDR1 MNHEY, CDR2 SVGAGI. V shed 4 bases and J shed 3 bases, with 16 bases lying between them. This CDR3 is 16 amino acids long. CDR3 bases: TGTGCCAGCAGTTCCCAGAGGGAGTATAGCTACAATGAGCAGTTCTTC. It encodes CASSSQREYSYNEQFF.

The rearrangement links TRBV6-5 to TRBJ1-1, with TRBD1 as a possible D gene (6 bases). Trimming left V 5 bases short and J 1 base short, with 11 bases between. Looked up from germline, CDR1 is MNHEY and CDR2 is SVGAGI. This CDR3 has 14 amino acids. Here the CDR3 reads CASSATRGNTEAFF. CDR3 in DNA: TGTGCCAGCAGTGCCACCAGGGGGAACACTGAAGCTTTCTTT.

This clone occurred once. The chain combines TRBV18 with TRBJ2-7; no clear D gene. The V end lost 3 bases, the J end lost 5 bases, and 11 bases lay between the germline ends. Germline-derived CDR1 and CDR2 are KGHSH and LQKENI. The CDR3 loop spans 13 amino acids. The DNA for the CDR3 is TGTGCCAGCTCACCCGGCTGGGCCGACGAGCAGTACTTC. This codes for CASSPGWADEQYF.